The clone carrying this TCR beta chain was recorded many times. Antigen specificity is unknown. TCR alpha and beta CDR3 regions were amplified from RNA using iRepertoire nested multiplex PCR. For one-step reverse transcription and amplification, 100-400 ng of tissue mRNA or PBMC total RNA was used. TCRdb re-called the multiplex PCR reads through MiXCR, storing one row per CDR3 protein. The sample holds about 400,000 distinct CDR3 sequences, 41% seen once. The data were obtained in a study of glioma-infiltrating T cells. Study as a whole: Samples included WHO grade II oligodendrogliomas or astrocytomas and initial-diagnosis grade IV glioblastomas. Blood libraries targeted about 4- to 10-fold coverage of 910,000 or so T cells. General study results and limits: Gliomas, especially low-grade, showed above-expected tissue-blood divergence; non-neoplastic patients showed below.

The receptor was isolated from a human donor with low-grade glioma or glioblastoma, undergoing nonglioma brain surgery, or in good health (not recorded which). Sequenced sample: glioma tissue, nonneoplastic brain tissue, or PBMCs (not recorded which).

The CDR3 sequence: CATRGHGYGYTF. DNA of the CDR3: TGTGCCACCCGGGGCCATGGCTATGGCTACACCTTC. V usage is TRBV28 and J usage is TRBJ1-2; possible D gene TRBD1, 5 bases. The CDR3 is 12 residues long. Looked up from germline, CDR1 is MDHEN and CDR2 is SYDVKM. V lost 10 bases and J 4 bases, leaving 13 bases between the germline ends.